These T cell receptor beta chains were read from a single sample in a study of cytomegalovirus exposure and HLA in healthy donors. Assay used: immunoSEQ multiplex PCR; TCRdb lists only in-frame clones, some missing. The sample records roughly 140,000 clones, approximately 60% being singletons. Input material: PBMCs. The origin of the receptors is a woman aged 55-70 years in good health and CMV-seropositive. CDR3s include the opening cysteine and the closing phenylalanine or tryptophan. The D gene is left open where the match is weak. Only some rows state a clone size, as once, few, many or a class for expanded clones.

CASSSLRAGVGETQYF,TGTGCCAGCAGCTCACTGCGAGCGGGAGTTGGAGAGACCCAGTACTTC,TRBD2,TRBJ2-5,TRBV5-5,NA
CASSLTSGPAGNEQFF,TGTGCCAGCAGTTTAACTAGCGGCCCGGCGGGCAATGAGCAGTTCTTC,TRBD2,TRBJ2-1,TRBV28,NA
CASSSGGYEQYF,TGTGCCAGCTCCTCCGGAGGCTACGAGCAGTACTTC,NA,TRBJ2-7,TRBV18,few
CASSPSGQRGSEAFF,TGTGCCAGCTCACCATCGGGACAGCGAGGAAGTGAAGCTTTCTTT,TRBD1,TRBJ1-1,TRBV18,NA
CASSFLGQGLFETQYF,TGCGCCAGCAGCTTTCTAGGACAGGGGTTGTTTGAGACCCAGTACTTC,TRBD1,TRBJ2-5,TRBV5-1,once
CASSLDSLNEQFF,TGTGCCAGCAGCTTAGATTCGTTAAATGAGCAGTTCTTC,NA,TRBJ2-1,TRBV11-1,NA
CALLTGEAGNTIYF,TGTGCCTTATTGACAGGGGAAGCTGGAAACACCATATATTTT,TRBD1,TRBJ1-3,TRBV30,NA
CAIRGGNSNQPQHF,TGTGCCATAAGGGGGGGTAATAGCAATCAGCCCCAGCATTTT,NA,TRBJ1-5,TRBV10-3,few
CASSSSTELNTEAFF,TGTGCCAGCAGCTCGTCGACAGAGTTAAACACTGAAGCTTTCTTT,NA,TRBJ1-1,TRBV7-2,NA
CASSQPPPFGNQPQHF,TGCGCCAGCAGCCAACCCCCCCCCTTTGGCAATCAGCCCCAGCATTTT,NA,TRBJ1-5,TRBV4-1,NA
CASSLVESEQYF,TGTGCCAGCAGCTTGGTAGAATCCGAGCAGTACTTC,NA,TRBJ2-7,TRBV5-5,NA
CASSFVPGDGELFF,TGTGCCAGCAGCTTTGTCCCCGGGGACGGGGAGCTGTTTTTT,NA,TRBJ2-2,TRBV7-2,few